The entry below describes one TCR beta chain. This sample was included in a study of blood T cell repertoires in COVID-19. Whole-study context: The United States, Italy and Spain supplied acute and convalescent COVID-19 samples. The analysed material was cDNA or gDNA that came from T cells, B-cell-depleted T cells, or PBMCs.

CDR3 size: 14 residues. With 5 bases removed from V and 12 bases from J, the gap between germline ends came to 20 bases. The germline CDR1 and CDR2 sequences are SGHTA and FQGNSA. Original analysis: For nucleated cells, counts were estimated from reference gene primer amplification. Measured with immunoSEQ multiplex PCR; TCRdb has only the in-frame clones, and not every one. From that table come the V and J calls and clone size; the DNA was used to work out D and trimming. The profile shows some 140,000 clones, about three quarters of them singletons. Material for sequencing was peripheral blood. The sequence was obtained from an older man with acute or convalescent COVID-19. The chain links TRBV7-2 to TRBJ2-1; D possibly corresponds to TRBD1 (6 bases). The CDR3 sequence: CASSELFRGWGQFF. The CDR3 nucleotides are TGTGCCAGCAGCGAGTTGTTCAGGGGATGGGGGCAGTTCTTC. The complete variable domain, with remaining parts taken from reference TRBV7-2 and TRBJ2-1, reads GAGVSQSPSNKVTEKGKDVELRCDPISGHTALYWYRQSLGQGLEFLIYFQGNSAPDKSGLPSDRFSAERTGGSVSTLTIQRTQQEDSAVYLCASSELFRGWGQFFGPGTRLTVL.